The rows below give T cell receptor beta chains drawn from one sample of a study of blood T cell repertoires in COVID-19. Clones were read by immunoSEQ multiplex PCR, and TCRdb kept only the in-frame ones, dropping some. This table holds about 76,000 clones, roughly 88% found once. The specimen sequenced was peripheral blood. The receptors derive from a woman aged 50 to 60 in a cohort sampled during active COVID-19. The CDR3 runs from the conserved cysteine through the conserved F or W. Fields, in order: clone size, V gene, J gene, D gene, CDR3 DNA, CDR3 protein. D genes are given only for firm matches. Clone size appears in some rows only: once, few, many, or a class for an expanded clone.

many	TRBV7-9	TRBJ2-5	-	TGTGCCAGCAGTCCTCGGACACCTCAAGAGACCCAGTACTTC	CASSPRTPQETQYF
-	TRBV29-1	TRBJ2-1	-	TGCAGCGTTGTGGGCAGCTCCTACAATGAGCAGTTCTTC	CSVVGSSYNEQFF
-	TRBV7-2	TRBJ2-3	TRBD2	TGTGCCAGCAGCTTACGGAGCGGGGAGGGAGATACGCAGTATTTT	CASSLRSGEGDTQYF
-	TRBV14	TRBJ2-7	TRBD1	TGTGCCAGCAGCCAAGAGGGGCTCCGGACAGGGCCGTACGAGCAGTACTTC	CASSQEGLRTGPYEQYF
-	TRBV3-1/TRBV3-2	TRBJ2-2	TRBD2	TGTGCCAGCAGCCTCGGGACTAGCGGGAGTCAAACCGGGGAGCTGTTTTTT	CASSLGTSGSQTGELFF
-	TRBV6-5	TRBJ1-1	-	TGTGCCAGCAGCCAGGGTGCGACTGAAGCTTTCTTT	CASSQGATEAFF
-	TRBV2	TRBJ2-7	-	TGTGCCAGCAGTCCTAAATCCCCCTACGAGCAGTACTTC	CASSPKSPYEQYF
-	TRBV5-1	TRBJ2-7	TRBD1	TGCGCCAGCAGCAGGGACAGGGACTCCTACGAGCAGTACTTC	CASSRDRDSYEQYF
-	TRBV9	TRBJ1-2	-	TGTGCCAGCAGCGTAGCCCCTGGGGGCCCTCCGGAAGGCTACACCTTC	CASSVAPGGPPEGYTF
-	TRBV9	TRBJ1-6	-	TGTGCCAGCAGCGTAGACTCGGGACTGACAAATTCACCCCTCCACTTT	CASSVDSGLTNSPLHF
few	TRBV7-8	TRBJ2-1	TRBD2	TGTGCCAGCAGGCCCGGGACTAGCGGGTCGGAGTTCTTC	CASRPGTSGSEFF
-	TRBV2	TRBJ2-4	TRBD1	TGTGCCAGCAGTAGACAGGGGGCCAAAAACATTCAGTACTTC	CASSRQGAKNIQYF
once	TRBV10-1	TRBJ1-4	TRBD1	TGCGCCAGCAGTACAGGGGATAATGAAAAACTGTTTTTT	CASSTGDNEKLFF
-	TRBV7-9	TRBJ2-2	-	TGTGCCAGCAGCTTAGATGGCGGGCCCGACACCGGGGAGCTGTTTTTT	CASSLDGGPDTGELFF
-	TRBV12-3/TRBV12-4	TRBJ2-5	-	TGTGCCAGCAGTTTGTCTTTCACAGGGACCCAGTACTTC	CASSLSFTGTQYF
-	TRBV5-6	TRBJ1-2	-	TGTGCCAGCAGCCCCCTGGGAGGGAGCTATGGCTACACCTTC	CASSPLGGSYGYTF
-	TRBV5-8	TRBJ1-2	-	TGTGCCAGCAGCCAGACAGGTGGATCTAACTATGGCTACACCTTC	CASSQTGGSNYGYTF
-	TRBV24-1	TRBJ2-5	TRBD1	TGTGCCACCAGTGATCACCGCCGGACAGGGGTACAAGAGACCCAGTACTTC	CATSDHRRTGVQETQYF
once	TRBV9	TRBJ2-2	-	TGTGCCAGCAGCGCCCAGGGACAAACGAACACCGGGGAGCTGTTTTTT	CASSAQGQTNTGELFF
-	TRBV6-5	TRBJ2-7	TRBD1	TGTGCCAGCAACCGGGACAGGGCGAGCGAGCAGTACTTC	CASNRDRASEQYF
-	TRBV30	TRBJ1-1	TRBD1	TGTGCCTGGAGTGGTCCGGGCAGGGGGGAGAACACTGAAGCTTTCTTT	CAWSGPGRGENTEAFF
once	TRBV4-1	TRBJ2-1	TRBD2	TGCGCCAGCAGCCAAGAACTAGCGGTCGGGAATGAGCAGTTCTTC	CASSQELAVGNEQFF
-	TRBV11-2	TRBJ2-1	TRBD2	TGTGCCAGCAGCTTAGATCTTAGAAGCGGGACCTACAATGAGCAGTTCTTC	CASSLDLRSGTYNEQFF
-	TRBV29-1	TRBJ1-1	TRBD1	TGCAGCGCCGTTGGGGTACAGGGGCGGAACACTGAAGCTTTCTTT	CSAVGVQGRNTEAFF
-	TRBV18	TRBJ2-1	TRBD2	TGTGCCAGCTCAAGAAGCGGGAGGGCCTCAAATGAGCAGTTCTTC	CASSRSGRASNEQFF
-	TRBV28	TRBJ2-5	-	TGTGCCAGCAGTTTGAGGGGGGGGCAAGAGACCCAGTACTTC	CASSLRGGQETQYF
-	TRBV5-1	TRBJ2-1	TRBD2	TGCGCCAGCAGCTTGGGGGTCCAGGGAGGGTACAATGAGCAGTTCTTC	CASSLGVQGGYNEQFF
-	TRBV12-3/TRBV12-4	TRBJ2-7	-	TGTGCCAGCAGTCTCTCCTTGGCGTACTTC	CASSLSLAYF
-	TRBV7-7	TRBJ2-3	TRBD2	TGTGCCAGCAGCCCCGTCTCTAGCGGGGGTTTCCAGGGAGCGCAGTATTTT	CASSPVSSGGFQGAQYF
-	TRBV7-9	TRBJ1-2	TRBD1	TGTGCCAGCAGCTTAGAATCGACGGGACAGGGTACTAGAGGCTACACCTTC	CASSLESTGQGTRGYTF
once	TRBV3-1/TRBV3-2	TRBJ2-7	TRBD2	TGTGCCAGCAGCCTAGGAGGGACTACCTACGAGCAGTACTTC	CASSLGGTTYEQYF
-	TRBV19	TRBJ1-1	-	TGTGCCAGTACCCCCCGGGAGGCGAACACTGAAGCTTTCTTT	CASTPREANTEAFF
-	TRBV4-1	TRBJ2-1	TRBD1	TGCGCCAGCAGCCAAGATGGTTGGGACAGGGCATTGAATGAGCAGTTCTTC	CASSQDGWDRALNEQFF
few	TRBV7-3	TRBJ2-7	TRBD1	TGTGCCAGCAGCCCCGGGACAGTCTCCTACGAGCAGTACTTC	CASSPGTVSYEQYF
-	TRBV28	TRBJ1-2	-	TGTGCCAGCAGTTTCCTCTACTATGGCTACACCTTC	CASSFLYYGYTF
-	TRBV10-2	TRBJ2-2	TRBD2	TGCGCCAGCAGGCAGACTAGCGGGAGGGCCCTCGGCGACACCGGGGAGCTGTTTTTT	CASRQTSGRALGDTGELFF
-	TRBV6-5	TRBJ2-1	TRBD2	TGTGCCAGCAGTTACGGAGGACTAGCGGGACGGGATGAGCAGTTCTTC	CASSYGGLAGRDEQFF
-	TRBV7-2	TRBJ2-1	TRBD2	TGTGCCAGCAGCCCCCCGGGACTAGCGGGAGGTGGAAATGAGCAGTTCTTC	CASSPPGLAGGGNEQFF
once	TRBV7-2	TRBJ1-1	-	TGTGCCAGCAGCCCCCGGACTGACGGTAAAGCTTTCTTT	CASSPRTDGKAFF
-	TRBV18	TRBJ2-3	TRBD2	TGTGCCAGCTCACTTCTAGCGGGAGGCACAGATACGCAGTATTTT	CASSLLAGGTDTQYF
-	TRBV30	TRBJ1-2	TRBD1	TGTGCCTGGAGAGGGACAGGGGAACCAAAATACTATGGCTACACCTTC	CAWRGTGEPKYYGYTF
-	TRBV7-3	TRBJ2-3	TRBD2	TGTGCCAGCACCCCCCCTGAGGCGGGAGTCGCAGATACGCAGTATTTT	CASTPPEAGVADTQYF